This T cell receptor (beta chain) was recovered during a study of T cell responses to AZD1222 COVID-19 vaccine. Sequencing was performed with immunoSEQ multiplex PCR; in TCRdb, only in-frame clones are kept and a portion is missing. The sample lists about 140,000 clones; 80% to 95% were seen once. The sample consisted of peripheral blood, taken on day 0 of MenACWY control vaccination. The sequence was collected from an adult in good health.

CDR3: CATRGLSTDTQYF. As DNA, the CDR3 is TGTGCCACCAGGGGCCTTAGCACAGATACGCAGTATTTT. The chain carries TRBV10-3 and TRBJ2-3, with TRBD1 as a possible D gene (6 bases). Germline values: CDR1 ENHRY, CDR2 SYGVKD. V was cut by 10 bases and J by 0 bases, with 11 bases left in between. CDR3 length: 13 residues.